This T cell receptor beta chain emerged from a study of blood T cell repertoires in COVID-19. The wider study: The United States, Italy and Spain were the sources of the acute and convalescent COVID-19 samples. PBMCs, B-cell-depleted T cells, or T cells provided the cDNA or gDNA that made up the material.

Participants spanned ages 18 to 89 years and resided in about two dozen US areas. Repertoires were generated with immunoSEQ multiplex PCR, while TCRdb's copy carries only in-frame clones and drops some. Found here are hundreds of thousands of clones, under 90% of them singletons; the top ten hold approximately 4%. The CDR3 totals 14 residues. Trimming removed 9 bases at V and 0 bases at J, with 12 bases between. Germline V gene sequence: CDR1 SNHLY, CDR2 FYNNEI. This TCR was sampled from a man between 25 and 39 years old with acute COVID-19. Sequenced material: PBMCs or T cells enriched from blood (not recorded which). This chain uses TRBV2 with TRBJ1-5, with TRBD1 as a possible D gene (6 bases). The DNA of the CDR3 is TGTGCCAGTTCAGGGGTTTATAGCAATCAGCCCCAGCATTTT. This codes for CASSGVYSNQPQHF.